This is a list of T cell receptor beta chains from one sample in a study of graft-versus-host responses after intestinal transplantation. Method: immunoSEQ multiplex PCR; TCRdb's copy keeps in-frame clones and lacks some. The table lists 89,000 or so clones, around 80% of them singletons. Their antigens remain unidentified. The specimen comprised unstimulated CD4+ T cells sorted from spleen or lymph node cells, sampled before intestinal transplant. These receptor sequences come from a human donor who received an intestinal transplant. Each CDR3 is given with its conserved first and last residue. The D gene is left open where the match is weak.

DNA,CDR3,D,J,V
TGTGCCAGCAGTGAATCACTCTACGAGCAGTACTTC,CASSESLYEQYF,.,TRBJ2-7,TRBV6-5
TGTGCCAGCAGTTCTTACAGGGATACACCCCTCCACTTT,CASSSYRDTPLHF,.,TRBJ1-6,TRBV6-5
TGTGCCAGCAGCTTGGGGGACAGGGTATCCGGTCAGCCCCAGCATTTT,CASSLGDRVSGQPQHF,TRBD1,TRBJ1-5,TRBV5-8
TGCGCCAGCAGCCTGAGTTCTAGCGGGGTTCCCTACGAGCAGTACTTC,CASSLSSSGVPYEQYF,TRBD2,TRBJ2-7,TRBV5-1
TGCGCCAGCAAGGCAACTACTGCCCAGGATACGCAGTATTTT,CASKATTAQDTQYF,.,TRBJ2-3,TRBV5-1
TGCGCCAGCAGCTTGTTCGCCGGCGGAGGGGATAGCAATCAGCCCCAGCATTTT,CASSLFAGGGDSNQPQHF,.,TRBJ1-5,TRBV5-1
TGCGCCAGCAGCCGGGACATGTCGAACACCGGGGAGCTGTTTTTT,CASSRDMSNTGELFF,.,TRBJ2-2,TRBV5-1
TGTGCCAGTAGTGTCCCCAGGGGGCTTGGAAACACCATATATTTT,CASSVPRGLGNTIYF,TRBD1,TRBJ1-3,TRBV19
TGTGCCAGCAGCTTAAGCAGGGACTCCTACGAGCAGTACTTC,CASSLSRDSYEQYF,.,TRBJ2-7,TRBV11-2
TGTGCCAGCAGTCAGGGGTCAGGATATCAGCCCCAGCATTTT,CASSQGSGYQPQHF,.,TRBJ1-5,TRBV6-6